This T cell receptor beta chain originates from a study of blood T cell repertoires in COVID-19. Study details: The United States, Italy and Spain provided the acute and convalescent COVID-19 samples.

The CDR3 is 16 residues long. The trim removed 4 bases at V and 1 base at J, leaving 7 bases unmatched. Germline CDR1 is MNHEY and CDR2 is SMNVEV (reference sequence). The repertoire was sequenced with immunoSEQ multiplex PCR; TCRdb's copy has only in-frame clones and lacks some. Among about 270,000 clones, approximately 82% were seen once, and the ten largest hold less than 4%. The sequenced material came from peripheral blood. The rearrangement joins TRBV27 to TRBJ2-7; 10 nucleotides agree with TRBD2. This TCR derives from a young woman with acute or convalescent COVID-19. CDR3: CASSSGTSVRSYEQYF. Here the CDR3 DNA reads TGTGCCAGCAGTTCCGGGACTAGCGTTCGTTCCTACGAGCAGTACTTC.